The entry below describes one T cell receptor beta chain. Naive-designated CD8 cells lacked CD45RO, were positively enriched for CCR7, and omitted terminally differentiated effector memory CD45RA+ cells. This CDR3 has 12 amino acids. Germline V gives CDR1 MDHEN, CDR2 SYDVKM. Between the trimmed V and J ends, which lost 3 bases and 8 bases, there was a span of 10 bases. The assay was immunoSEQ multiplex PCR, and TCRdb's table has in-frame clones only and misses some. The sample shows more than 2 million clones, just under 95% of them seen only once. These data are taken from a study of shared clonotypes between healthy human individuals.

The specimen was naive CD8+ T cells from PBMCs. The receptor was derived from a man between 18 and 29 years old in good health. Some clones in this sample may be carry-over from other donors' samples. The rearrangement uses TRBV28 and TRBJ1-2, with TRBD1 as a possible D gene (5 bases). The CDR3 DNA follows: TGTGCCAGCAGTTTCCAGGGAGAAGGCTACACCTTC. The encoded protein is CASSFQGEGYTF.